The rows below give T cell receptor beta chains drawn from one sample of a study of T cells in Graves' hyperthyroidism and ophthalmopathy. TCRdb independently ran MiXCR on the multiplex PCR reads; one entry per CDR3 protein. The sample consists of about 260,000 distinct CDR3 sequences, roughly 22% of them appearing once. Sequencing was performed on blood. The source is a man younger than 45 with Graves' ophthalmopathy. Both conserved end residues are part of each CDR3. Each record gives: V gene, D gene, J gene, clone size, CDR3 protein, CDR3 DNA. D genes are given only for firm matches. A row's size may be missing; if present it is once, few, many or a size class.

TRBV29-1	NA	TRBJ2-1	NA	CSVEPGEENEQFF	TGCAGCGTTGAACCGGGAGAGGAAAATGAGCAGTTCTTC
TRBV2	TRBD2	TRBJ2-7	NA	CASNGLAGYEQYF	TGTGCCAGCAATGGACTAGCGGGATACGAGCAGTACTTC
TRBV11-2	NA	TRBJ1-4	NA	CASSQRAISNEKLFF	TGTGCCAGCAGCCAGCGGGCCATTTCTAATGAAAAACTGTTTTTT
TRBV7-9	NA	TRBJ1-6	NA	CASSLDRPNSPLHF	TGTGCCAGCAGCTTGGACCGCCCTAATTCACCCCTCCACTTT
TRBV6-1	NA	TRBJ2-7	NA	CASSETLGGYRSEQYF	TGTGCCAGCAGTGAAACCCTAGGCGGGTACCGTTCCGAGCAGTACTTC
TRBV20-1	NA	TRBJ1-2	few	CSARDGNNYGYTF	TGCAGTGCTAGAGACGGAAATAACTATGGCTACACCTTC
TRBV6-2/TRBV6-3	TRBD1	TRBJ2-1	NA	CASRRPQGASYNEQFF	TGTGCCAGCAGAAGGCCACAGGGGGCTTCCTACAATGAGCAGTTCTTC
TRBV20-1	TRBD1	TRBJ2-7	many	CSASRGPDSGYEQYF	TGCAGTGCCAGCAGGGGGCCCGATTCCGGTTACGAGCAGTACTTC
TRBV10-3	NA	TRBJ1-5	NA	CAISDEGRVQPQHF	TGTGCCATCAGTGACGAGGGAAGGGTCCAGCCCCAGCATTTT
TRBV10-1	TRBD1	TRBJ1-1	NA	CASSERGLDEAFF	TGCGCCAGCAGTGAGAGGGGGCTCGATGAAGCTTTCTTT
TRBV20-1	TRBD1	TRBJ1-5	few	CSARDYANRGHRNQPQHF	TGCAGTGCTAGAGATTACGCGAACAGGGGGCATCGCAATCAGCCCCAGCATTTT
TRBV6-1	NA	TRBJ2-5	few	CASSSPGGGRGQETQYF	TGTGCCAGCAGCTCGCCTGGGGGGGGGCGAGGGCAAGAGACCCAGTACTTC
TRBV20-1	TRBD2	TRBJ2-1	many	CSASRWAGGPDEQFF	TGCAGTGCTTCCCGTTGGGCGGGAGGGCCCGATGAGCAGTTCTTC